These 2 T cell receptor beta chains were all obtained from the same sample, sequenced in a study of blood T cell repertoires in COVID-19. Measured with immunoSEQ multiplex PCR; TCRdb has only the in-frame clones, and not every one. This table holds about 220,000 clones, 80% to 85% found once. Sequences were obtained from peripheral blood. The receptors were gathered from a woman aged 60-70 years with acute or convalescent COVID-19.

The rearrangement uses TRBV5-6 and TRBJ2-1; D might be TRBD1 (5 bases). Germline V gives CDR1 SGHDT, CDR2 YYEEEE. The V gene lost 0 bases and the J gene lost 9 bases, with 16 bases spanning the gap. The CDR3 length is 15 residues. This CDR3 reads CASSLGHVDQGEQFF. CDR3 nucleotides: TGTGCCAGCAGCTTGGGACATGTTGATCAGGGTGAGCAGTTCTTC.

This chain joins TRBV6-5 and TRBJ2-5; maybe TRBD1 (6 bases). Germline CDR1 is MNHEY and CDR2 is SVGAGI. The CDR3 runs 13 residues. Trimming took off 7 bases at V and 4 bases at J, with 13 bases between the two ends. CDR3 bases: TGTGCCAGCAATACCCAGGGGCCAGAGACCCAGTACTTC. The encoded protein is CASNTQGPETQYF.